This T cell receptor (beta chain) stems from a study of T cell responses to AZD1222 COVID-19 vaccine. Produced via immunoSEQ multiplex PCR; TCRdb's table is partial and in-frame only. The data show 150,000 or so clones, roughly 90% seen once. V gave up 5 bases and J gave up 0 bases; unmatched junction bases: 8. This CDR3 has 17 residues. Germline loops: CDR1 MGHRA, CDR2 YSYEKL. This receptor was identified in an adult in good health. The starting material was peripheral blood, obtained on day 0 of AZD1222 vaccination. The rearrangement links TRBV4-1 to TRBJ2-5, with 11 bases fitting TRBD2. The chain's CDR3 is CASSAGTSGQYQETQYF. CDR3 sequence (DNA): TGCGCCAGCAGCGCAGGGACTAGCGGCCAGTACCAAGAGACCCAGTACTTC.